The 24 T cell receptor beta chains presented below share a single source sample, sequenced in a study of T cells in Graves' hyperthyroidism and ophthalmopathy. RNA transcripts gave rise to amplified TCR beta CDR3 regions. TCR CDR3 regions were first amplified by RT-PCR with HTBI primers. TCRdb itself ran the multiplex PCR reads through MiXCR, one entry per CDR3 protein. The sample includes 250,000 to 300,000 distinct CDR3 sequences, approximately 13% of them seen just once. What was sequenced was blood. These receptors all stem from a woman aged 40 to 50 with Graves' hyperthyroidism.

There are many counts of this clonotype. CDR3 DNA: TGTGCCATCAGTGCCGGGGGGCCCGGCAATCAGCCCCAGCATTTT. This codes for CAISAGGPGNQPQHF. V gene TRBV10-3 combines with J gene TRBJ1-5; tentatively, D is TRBD1 (6 bases). Trimming left V 4 bases short and J 2 bases short, with 12 bases between. The CDR3 loop spans 15 amino acids. Germline V gene sequence: CDR1 ENHRY, CDR2 SYGVKD.

This clonotype came up many times. The V call is TRBV5-1, the J call TRBJ2-1; TRBD1 matches at 12 bases. V lost 4 bases, J lost 7 bases, and 6 bases stayed unmatched. This CDR3 is 15 amino acids long. Germline loops: CDR1 SGHRS, CDR2 YFSETQ. Here the CDR3 DNA reads TGCGCCAGCAGCACCCGGGACAGGGGGCGTAATGAGCAGTTCTTC. It codes for CASSTRDRGRNEQFF.

This clonotype was counted a few times. This rearrangement joins TRBV5-5 to TRBJ2-7, with no clear D. V shed 0 bases and J shed 0 bases, with 7 bases lying between them. The CDR3 is made up of 14 amino acids. Germline assignment: CDR1 SGHKS and CDR2 YYEKEE (reference sequence). The CDR3 here is CASSLVAYSYEQYF. CDR3 DNA: TGTGCCAGCAGCTTGGTGGCTTACTCCTACGAGCAGTACTTC.

This clonotype was observed many times. The genes are TRBV29-1 and TRBJ2-5, with D hard to call. The germline V gene encodes CDR1 SQVTM and CDR2 ANQGSEA. V was trimmed by 4 bases and J by 3 bases, leaving 9 bases between them. This CDR3 is 12 amino acids long. CDR3 in amino acids: CSVVREKETQYF. CDR3 sequence (DNA): TGCAGCGTTGTGAGAGAGAAAGAGACCCAGTACTTC.

The chain uses TRBV7-2 and TRBJ2-7; TRBD2 matches at 8 bases. Germline V CDR1 and CDR2: SGHTA, FQGNSA. The CDR3 is 15 residues long. V gave up 1 base and J gave up 2 bases; unmatched junction bases: 4. DNA of the CDR3: TGTGCCAGCAGCTTAGAGCGGGAGCCTCCCTACGAGCAGTACTTC. This gives the protein CASSLEREPPYEQYF.

At least ten counts were recorded for this clonotype. The chain employs TRBV7-9 and TRBJ2-7; 7 bases are shared with TRBD1. Germline lookup yields CDR1 SEHNR and CDR2 FQNEAQ (reference sequence). This CDR3 is built from 13 residues. The J segment lost 3 bases and the V segment lost 5 bases, leaving 4 bases of the junction unmatched. The CDR3 DNA is TGTGCCAGCAGCCCGACAGGGATCTACGAGCAGTACTTC. It yields the protein CASSPTGIYEQYF.

This clonotype was recorded at least ten times. This sequence joins TRBV5-1 and TRBJ1-2; TRBD1 aligns across 9 bases. CDR1 is SGHRS and CDR2 is YFSETQ in the germline V gene. V gave up 0 bases and J gave up 8 bases; unmatched junction bases: 8. The length of the CDR3 is 15 residues. CDR3 loop: CASSLEDRGVWGYTF. DNA of the CDR3: TGCGCCAGCAGCTTGGAGGACAGGGGAGTTTGGGGCTACACCTTC.

This clonotype was counted ten times or more. The rearrangement uses TRBV2 and TRBJ1-2, with D unresolved. V was clipped by 7 bases and J by 6 bases, with 12 bases between them. The CDR3 is 12 amino acids. Germline lookup yields CDR1 SNHLY and CDR2 FYNNEI. The CDR3 sequence: CASKQSQDGYTF. Here the CDR3 DNA reads TGTGCCAGCAAACAGAGCCAGGATGGCTACACCTTC.

This clonotype has ten or more counts. The chain has TRBV28 and TRBJ1-6, with D perhaps matching TRBD1 (6 bases). V lost 7 bases, J lost 5 bases, and 15 bases lay in between. CDR1 and CDR2 (germline): MDHEN, SYDVKM. The CDR3 has 15 residues. The CDR3 DNA reads TGTGCCAGCACCGGTGGACAGCTGAATAATTCACCCCTCCACTTT. The encoded protein is CASTGGQLNNSPLHF.

This sequence joins TRBV28 and TRBJ2-5, with D maybe TRBD2 (5 bases). The CDR3 spans 12 residues. Germline CDR1 MDHEN, CDR2 SYDVKM. The V end was cut by 5 bases, the J end by 3 bases, with 7 bases between. CDR3 amino acids: CASSVGEETQYF. The CDR3 nucleotides read TGTGCCAGCAGTGTGGGAGAAGAGACCCAGTACTTC. The whole variable domain, remainder taken from reference TRBV28 and TRBJ2-5, is DVKVTQSSRYLVKRTGEKVFLECVQDMDHENMFWYRQDPGLGLRLIYFSYDVKMKEKGDIPEGYSVSREKKERFSLILESASTNQTSMYLCASSVGEETQYFGPGTRLLVL.

The chain uses TRBV4-1 and TRBJ2-7; D is ambiguous. This CDR3 is built from 14 residues. The V gene's germline CDR1 is MGHRA and CDR2 YSYEKL. V lost 4 bases and J 0 bases, leaving 10 bases between the germline ends. This chain's CDR3 is CASSLKQSSYEQYF. The CDR3 nucleotides are TGCGCCAGCAGCCTGAAACAAAGCTCCTACGAGCAGTACTTC.

This clonotype was observed a few times. This may stem from a read error, because a much larger clone lies one nucleotide away. The chain combines TRBV12-3 or TRBV12-4 with TRBJ1-5; maybe TRBD1 (6 bases). V was trimmed by 7 bases and J by 7 bases, leaving 20 bases between them. The CDR3 runs to 15 residues. DNA of the CDR3: TGTGCCAGCATCACCGGGGGGGGCTTCGGACAGCCCCAGCATTTT. Its protein product is CASITGGGFGQPQHF.

This clonotype has at least ten counts. The CDR3 coding sequence is TGTGCCAGCAGTTGGGCCACCGGGGAGCTGTTTTTT. Translated, it gives CASSWATGELFF. This chain links TRBV12-3 or TRBV12-4 with TRBJ2-2; no reliable D call. This CDR3 comprises 12 residues. V was pared by 4 bases and J by 4 bases, with 4 bases between.

The V call is TRBV19, the J call TRBJ2-3; TRBD2 aligns across 12 bases. The CDR3 is 17 amino acids. The J segment lost 7 bases and the V segment lost 5 bases, leaving 13 bases of the junction unmatched. Germline V lookup: CDR1 LNHDA, CDR2 SQIVND (reference sequence). DNA for the CDR3: TGTGCCAGTAGTTCTAGAGGACTAGCGGGATTAAGGAATACGCAGTATTTT. Translating gives CASSSRGLAGLRNTQYF.

This clonotype was found many times. The J gene is TRBJ2-7, the V gene TRBV28, with D possibly being TRBD2 (5 bases). Trimming left V 6 bases short and J 4 bases short, with 19 bases between. The CDR3 contains 15 residues. CDR1 is MDHEN and CDR2 is SYDVKM in the germline V gene. CDR3 DNA: TGTGCCAGCAGGGGTGGGAGCGGAGCCCCTTACGAGCAGTACTTC. Translating it yields CASRGGSGAPYEQYF.

This clonotype has ten or more counts. This chain joins TRBV6-1 and TRBJ1-1, with D perhaps TRBD1 (6 bases). Trimming took off 6 bases at V and 1 base at J, with 15 bases between the two ends. CDR1 MNHNS and CDR2 SASEGT come from the germline V gene. CDR3 length: 15 amino acids. CDR3 in DNA: TGTGCCAGCAGACTAACGGACAGTAGGAACACTGAAGCTTTCTTT. Protein: CASRLTDSRNTEAFF.

This clonotype showed up just a few times. The rearrangement joins TRBV7-9 to TRBJ2-7; D is undetermined. Germline V lookup: CDR1 SEHNR, CDR2 FQNEAQ (reference sequence). The CDR3 is made up of 17 amino acids. Trimming took 3 bases from V and 2 from J, leaving 20 bases between them. CDR3 residues: CASSFGNDYYEPYEQYF. In DNA form, the CDR3 reads TGTGCCAGCAGCTTCGGTAATGATTATTATGAACCCTACGAGCAGTACTTC.

This clonotype has just a few counts. A junction boundary mismatches the germline segment, possibly from a read error. The genes are TRBV11-2 and TRBJ2-3, with no clear D. The CDR3 extends over 12 amino acids. Germline CDR1 SGHAT, CDR2 FQNNGV. The CDR3 region is CASGLGSDTQYF. CDR3 DNA sequence: TGTGCCAGCGGCTTAGGCTCAGATACGCAGTATTTT.

This clonotype has at least ten counts. This chain links TRBV6-1 with TRBJ1-5; 7 bases line up with TRBD1. The CDR3 has 20 residues. The V and J ends lost 1 base and 0 bases, in that order; junction bases with no gene match: 15. Germline CDR1 is MNHNS and CDR2 is SASEGT. CDR3 sequence: CASSEGQGGDWYNSNQPQHF. Here the CDR3 DNA reads TGTGCCAGCAGTGAAGGACAGGGAGGAGATTGGTATAATAGCAATCAGCCCCAGCATTTT.

This clonotype was observed a few times. This chain joins TRBV28 and TRBJ1-6, with D possibly being TRBD1 (5 bases). In germline, CDR1 is MDHEN, CDR2 SYDVKM. There are 15 residues in the CDR3. Trimming removed 3 bases at V and 5 bases at J, with 11 bases between. The CDR3 DNA reads as TGTGCCAGCAGTTTCATGACAGCCAATAATTCACCCCTCCACTTT. This codes for CASSFMTANNSPLHF.

The chain recombines TRBV5-1 with TRBJ1-1, with a possible D match to TRBD1 (6 bases). This CDR3 has 15 residues. V was cut by 3 bases and J by 1 base, with 13 bases left in between. Germline loops: CDR1 SGHRS, CDR2 YFSETQ. The CDR3 DNA follows: TGCGCCAGCAGCTCGGAGACAGGAGCGAACACTGAAGCTTTCTTT. Translation gives CASSSETGANTEAFF.

This chain joins TRBV6-2 or TRBV6-3 and TRBJ2-1; TRBD1 or TRBD2 may be the D gene (5 bases each). CDR1 is MNHEY and CDR2 is SVGEGT in the germline V gene. V was trimmed by 0 bases and J by 0 bases, leaving 15 bases between them. The CDR3 sequence is 18 residues long. The CDR3 loop is CASSYSPVRGGSYNEQFF. In DNA form, the CDR3 reads TGTGCCAGCAGTTACTCCCCGGTCCGGGGCGGCTCCTACAATGAGCAGTTCTTC.

This clonotype was seen ten or more times. This chain joins TRBV20-1 and TRBJ2-7; possibly TRBD2 for D (6 bases). Trimming took off 2 bases at V and 2 bases at J, with 7 bases between the two ends. Germline V gives CDR1 DFQATT, CDR2 SNEGSKA (reference sequence). This CDR3 has 12 amino acids. This CDR3 reads CSARLATYEQYF. The CDR3 DNA is TGCAGTGCTAGACTAGCGACCTACGAGCAGTACTTC.

This clonotype was detected ten times or more. The rearrangement links TRBV6-1 to TRBJ1-1; a possible D gene is TRBD1 (5 bases). Germline CDR1 and CDR2: MNHNS and SASEGT. The length of the CDR3 is 14 residues. The V end lost 6 bases, the J end lost 4 bases, and 15 bases lay between the germline ends. CDR3 in DNA: TGTGCCAGCAGCCCGCAGGGATGGGGCACTGAAGCTTTCTTT. Encoded protein: CASSPQGWGTEAFF.